This T cell receptor beta chain was sequenced in a study of T cell clusters in autoimmune cytopenias. This clonotype is deemed medium-sized by its frequency. TRB amplification used approximately 250 ng of peripheral blood genomic DNA. Germline V lookup: CDR1 LNHNV, CDR2 YYDKDF (reference sequence). CDR3 length: 15 amino acids. TRB rearrangements were amplified by touch-down multiplex PCR with mixed TRB-A/B primers. TCRdb re-analyzed the multiplex PCR reads; it lists each CDR3 protein once, without DNA. Its table records 9,500 to 12,000 distinct CDR3 sequences. The sample was also linked to a second study, of T cell repertoires in aging, cancer and after chemotherapy. From that report: Clear clonal overlap appeared across healthy donor samples taken over several months to years. The full dataset contained 8.5 million to 10 million TCR reads. Age-matched healthy donors had significantly more diverse, less clonal blood TCR repertoires than untreated cancer patients.

The clonotype comes from a human donor in good health. The sequencing input was peripheral blood. The chain carries TRBV15 and TRBJ2-2. CDR3 region: CATSRDRVGTGELFF.